The clone carrying this T cell receptor beta chain has only one observation. The record originates from a study of blood T cells in healthy people across ages. V was trimmed by 4 bases and J by 7 bases, leaving 14 bases between them. Germline CDR1 reads MGHDK; CDR2 reads SYGVNS. The CDR3 loop spans 14 amino acids. Individuals who donated were healthy Caucasians from Russia aged roughly 6 to 90. Extraction yielded at least 5 micrograms of total RNA per sample. A J-beta primer mix and a sample-barcoded 5' primer were used in a second PCR of roughly 7 to 12 cycles. TCRdb reanalysed the 5' RACE reads using MiXCR and keeps one entry per CDR3 protein. The table includes about 1.1 million distinct CDR3 sequences, approximately 38% detected once.

The rearrangement uses TRBV25-1 and TRBJ1-5; D remains unclear. The source of this sequence is a man aged 18 to 29 in good health. Sequencing input: blood. This chain's CDR3 is CASSARGHRQPQHF. CDR3 in DNA: TGTGCCAGCAGTGCTCGGGGTCACCGGCAGCCCCAGCATTTT.